This TCR beta chain was captured in a study of T cell responses to AZD1222 COVID-19 vaccine. Study outcomes and limitations: Baseline serostatus was positive in only a handful of AZD1222 recipients. Repertoire sampling was restricted to post-peak T cell response timepoints. Vaccination with two AZD1222 doses was followed by a rise in Spike-specific TCR breadth and depth.

The CDR3 loop spans 13 amino acids. Germline V lookup: CDR1 MNHEY, CDR2 SMNVEV (reference sequence). Trimming took 2 bases from V and 5 from J, leaving 6 bases between them. A note on this clone: What it binds is unknown.

Only in-frame clones appear in the TCRdb table, and some are missing; sequencing was by immunoSEQ multiplex PCR. The table has around 160,000 clones, approximately 94% seen once. This sequence joins TRBV27 and TRBJ2-2; D unresolved. The sequence came from an adult in good health. The specimen was peripheral blood, collected on day 0 of AZD1222 vaccination. The CDR3 DNA reads TGTGCCAGCAGTTTACCCGAAACCGGGGAGCTGTTTTTT. Its translation is CASSLPETGELFF.